The clone carrying this T cell receptor beta chain was seen more than once but under ten times. The target antigen is unknown. 13 Jbeta primers and 60 Vbeta primers were used for the PCR. Sequenced by immunoSEQ multiplex PCR; TCRdb stores in-frame clones only, minus some. The data hold roughly 190,000 clones, with approximately 78% observed a single time. This specimen comes from a study of cytomegalovirus exposure and HLA in healthy donors. Whole-study context: There were 300 to 400 genotyped donors. Of these, roughly 80% fell in the genetic ancestry cluster associated with self-reported Caucasian donors.

Study findings and constraints: Data from an earlier analysis indicated that most TCR beta V segments were productive either about 90% or about 30% of the time.

Participants comprised healthy donors of bone marrow. Germline CDR1 and CDR2: MDHEN and SYDVKM. Between the trimmed V and J ends, which lost 7 bases and 5 bases, there was a span of 17 bases. CDR3 length: 14 amino acids. This receptor was obtained from a woman aged 25 to 39 in good health and CMV-seropositive. The sample consisted of PBMCs. The V and J genes are TRBV28 and TRBJ1-2, with D tentatively TRBD1 (6 bases). CDR3 protein: CASTPGDTLYGYTF. DNA for the CDR3: TGTGCCAGCACCCCTGGGGACACTTTATATGGCTACACCTTC.